This TCR beta chain derives from a study of long-term antiretroviral therapy in people with HIV. The study's findings and limits: Researchers lacked any data on ART adherence, viral resistance or therapy changes. Upon ART, diversity increased but remained lower than transplant donor controls. Dominance of pre-ART expanded clones persisted, fluctuating and often declining after ART.

CDR3 size: 16 residues. The V segment lost 0 bases and the J segment 4 bases; nucleotides outside the gene matches: 6. CDR1 is LNHNV and CDR2 is YYDKDF in the germline V gene (reference sequence). Assay version v3.0 of immunoSEQ was used, and it was run at survey level. Generated by immunoSEQ multiplex PCR, the TCRdb table keeps only in-frame clones and is missing some. The sample gives about 17,000 clones, about 80% of which show up once; under 10% is in the top ten. Per donor, a minimum of one pre-ART and a minimum of two post-ART PBMC samples were available. In regard to this clone: Its antigen is undetermined.

The input for sequencing was unsorted PBMCs, taken 0.3 years before starting antiretroviral therapy. This TCR was recovered from a man in his forties or fifties with HIV. This chain connects TRBV15 to TRBJ2-5; 9 nucleotides agree with TRBD1. The DNA for the CDR3 is TGTGCCACCAGCAGAGATTTCGGGACAGGGTCAGAGACCCAGTACTTC. Protein product: CATSRDFGTGSETQYF.